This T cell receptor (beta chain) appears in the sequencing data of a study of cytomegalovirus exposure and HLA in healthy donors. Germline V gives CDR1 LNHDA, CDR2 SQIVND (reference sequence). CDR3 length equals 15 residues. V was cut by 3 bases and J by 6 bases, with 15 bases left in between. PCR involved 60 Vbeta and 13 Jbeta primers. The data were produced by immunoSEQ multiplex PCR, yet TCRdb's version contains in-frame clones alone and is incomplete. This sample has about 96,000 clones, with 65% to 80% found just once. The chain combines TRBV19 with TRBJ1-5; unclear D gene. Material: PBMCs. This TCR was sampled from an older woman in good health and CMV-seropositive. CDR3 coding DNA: TGTGCCAGTAGTATGGTAGCGACATCGAGTCAGCCCCAGCATTTT. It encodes CASSMVATSSQPQHF.